The 17 T cell receptor beta chains given below trace back to one sample, sequenced in a study of OX40 agonist ivuxolimab in advanced cancers. Sequenced by immunoSEQ multiplex PCR; TCRdb stores in-frame clones only, minus some. This sample has approximately 100,000 clones, with about 83% found just once. Material: CD4+ or CD8+ T cells sorted from blood, obtained in a trial of the OX40 agonist ivuxolimab. The receptors originated from an adult with an advanced solid tumor such as melanoma, head and neck, liver or kidney cancer.

The rearrangement joins TRBV29-1 to TRBJ1-1; no definite D call. V was trimmed by 6 bases and J by 2 bases, leaving 16 bases between them. This CDR3 region has 14 residues. The germline gives CDR1 SQVTM, CDR2 ANQGSEA. CDR3 sequence: CSVKLGHLNTEAFF. CDR3 bases: TGCAGCGTGAAGTTGGGCCACCTTAACACTGAAGCTTTCTTT.

The CDR3 DNA sequence: TGTGCCAGCAGCTTAGCTGGGGGTGGCTACACCTTC. This codes for CASSLAGGGYTF. The genes are TRBV7-9 and TRBJ1-2, with D perhaps matching TRBD1 (5 bases). The length of the CDR3 is 12 residues. Germline CDR1 reads SEHNR; CDR2 reads FQNEAQ (reference sequence). Trimming removed 0 bases at V and 7 bases at J, with 6 bases between.

The V and J genes are TRBV5-4 and TRBJ1-1; D gene unclear. Between the trimmed V and J ends, which lost 0 bases and 7 bases, there was a span of 10 bases. Germline-derived CDR1 and CDR2 are SGHNT and YYREEE (reference sequence). CDR3 length: 13 amino acids. The CDR3, as DNA: TGTGCCAGCAGCTTGGAACGCATGGGTGAAGCTTTCTTT. This sequence encodes CASSLERMGEAFF.

The chain recombines TRBV7-2 with TRBJ2-1; TRBD2 matches at 12 bases. CDR1 is SGHTA and CDR2 is FQGNSA in the germline V gene. Trimming removed 5 bases from V and 6 bases from J; junction bases left unmatched: 5. This CDR3 has 15 amino acids. This chain's CDR3 is CASSIGTSGFNEQFF. The CDR3 region has the DNA TGTGCCAGCAGCATCGGGACTAGCGGGTTCAATGAGCAGTTCTTC. Together with reference TRBV7-2 and TRBJ2-1, the CDR3 gives the full variable domain: GAGVSQSPSNKVTEKGKDVELRCDPISGHTALYWYRQSLGQGLEFLIYFQGNSAPDKSGLPSDRFSAERTGGSVSTLTIQRTQQEDSAVYLCASSIGTSGFNEQFFGPGTRLTVL.

This rearrangement joins TRBV6-5 to TRBJ2-2; D may be TRBD1 or TRBD2 (6 bases each). Trimming left V 7 bases short and J 4 bases short, with 13 bases between. This CDR3 is 14 amino acids long. The germline gives CDR1 MNHEY, CDR2 SVGAGI. CDR3 nucleotides: TGTGCCAGCAATATAAAGGGGGGCACCGGGGAGCTGTTTTTT. This gives the protein CASNIKGGTGELFF.

CDR3 DNA: TGTGCCAGCAGCCCCGGGGGACTAGTCCACTACGAGCAGTACTTC. Protein sequence: CASSPGGLVHYEQYF. The rearrangement links TRBV6-5 to TRBJ2-7, with 8 bases matching TRBD2. V lost 6 bases and J lost 3; bases outside the gene matches: 10. Germline V gene sequence: CDR1 MNHEY, CDR2 SVGAGI. The CDR3 loop spans 15 amino acids.

The chain employs TRBV27 and TRBJ2-7; 7 bases align to TRBD1. Trimming cost V 5 bases and J 2 bases; bases outside gene matches: 9. The CDR3 length is 15 residues. Germline V CDR1 and CDR2: MNHEY, SMNVEV (reference sequence). The CDR3 loop reads CASSTTRQGTYEQYF. Written as DNA, the CDR3 is TGTGCCAGCAGTACGACCCGACAGGGAACCTACGAGCAGTACTTC.

The rearrangement joins TRBV5-1 to TRBJ2-2; D perhaps matches TRBD1 (6 bases). V was shortened by 7 bases and J by 0 bases, with 19 bases between the two germline ends. Germline CDR1 and CDR2: SGHRS and YFSETQ. The CDR3 runs to 17 residues. The CDR3 DNA sequence: TGCGCCAGCCGTACTGGTAGTGGGGGCCCGAACACCGGGGAGCTGTTTTTT. Amino acids: CASRTGSGGPNTGELFF.

This clone showed up just a few times. This chain's CDR3 is CASSIQINQPQHF. Here the CDR3 DNA reads TGTGCCAGTAGTATCCAGATCAATCAGCCCCAGCATTTT. The rearrangement uses TRBV19 and TRBJ1-5; D is unresolved. The V end lost 3 bases, the J end lost 3 bases, and 6 bases lay between the germline ends. CDR1 is LNHDA and CDR2 is SQIVND in the germline V gene (reference sequence). The CDR3 sequence is 13 residues long.

CDR3 DNA: TGTGCCAGCAGTTCCGGACACTATGGCTACACCTTC. This gives the protein CASSSGHYGYTF. The rearrangement joins TRBV28 to TRBJ1-2; D not certain. With 4 bases removed from V and 3 bases from J, the gap between germline ends came to 6 bases. CDR1 and CDR2 from the germline V gene are MDHEN and SYDVKM. The CDR3 totals 12 residues.

The sample holds a few counts of this clone. V usage is TRBV6-4 and J usage is TRBJ2-6, with 7 bases identical to TRBD1. The CDR3 has 16 amino acids. V dropped 6 bases and J dropped 0; count of bases not matched to a gene: 5. Germline V CDR1 and CDR2: MRHNA, SNTAGT. CDR3 bases: TGTGCCAGCAGAAGGGACAGCATCTCTGGGGCCAACGTCCTGACTTTC. Its translation is CASRRDSISGANVLTF.

The gene calls are TRBV5-1 and TRBJ1-1, with a weak D call TRBD1 (6 bases). The germline V and J ends were trimmed by 2 bases and 4 bases, with 12 bases remaining between them. Germline CDR1 reads SGHRS; CDR2 reads YFSETQ. There are 14 residues in the CDR3. The DNA for the CDR3 is TGCGCCAGCAGCTTCCAGGGGTATGGCACTGAAGCTTTCTTT. Translating it yields CASSFQGYGTEAFF.

The chain recombines TRBV6-6 with TRBJ2-7; D possibly uses TRBD1 or TRBD2 (5 bases each). With 6 bases removed from V and 4 bases from J, the gap between germline ends came to 19 bases. CDR3 length: 15 residues. CDR1 is MNHNY and CDR2 is SVGAGI in the germline V gene (reference sequence). The CDR3, as DNA: TGTGCCAGCAGCCACAGGAGTGGGGGTTTTTACGAGCAGTACTTC. Protein product: CASSHRSGGFYEQYF.

Written as DNA, the CDR3 is TGTGCCAGCAGCGTGACTTTCGGGACAGTGGAGGCTTTCTTT. Protein product: CASSVTFGTVEAFF. V and J are TRBV6-4 and TRBJ1-1; the match to TRBD1 covers 7 bases. The V gene's germline CDR1 is MRHNA and CDR2 SNTAGT. The CDR3 has 14 amino acids. J was trimmed by 11 bases and V by 6 bases; bases with no gene match: 15.

By proportion, this clone is medium-sized. The rearrangement uses TRBV5-3 and TRBJ1-1; TRBD1 agrees at 11 bases. TRBV5-3 is recorded as an ORF, its role being uncertain. CDR3 length: 12 amino acids. V dropped 4 bases and J dropped 11; count of bases not matched to a gene: 4. The CDR3 DNA reads as TGTGCCAGAAGCACGGGACAGGGGGACGCTTTCTTT. As protein: CARSTGQGDAFF.

This chain joins TRBV6-1 and TRBJ1-5; the match to TRBD1 covers 9 bases. Trimming removed 10 bases from V and 1 base from J; junction bases left unmatched: 5. The CDR3 runs to 14 residues. CDR1 is MNHNS and CDR2 is SASEGT in the germline V gene. CDR3 protein: CATQGARSNQPQHF. The CDR3, as DNA: TGTGCCACACAGGGGGCGCGGAGCAATCAGCCCCAGCATTTT.

V gene TRBV18 combines with J gene TRBJ2-4, with 8 nucleotides matching TRBD1. V was clipped by 3 bases and J by 0 bases; unmatched bases: 4. The CDR3 contains 16 residues. The germline CDR1 and CDR2 sequences are KGHSH and LQKENI. DNA of the CDR3: TGTGCCAGCTCACCGGACAGGGCTCTAGCCAAAAACATTCAGTACTTC. Amino acid sequence: CASSPDRALAKNIQYF.